One TCR beta chain is described in this entry. This specimen comes from a study of control samples from healthy donors and cancer patients. Sequenced by immunoSEQ multiplex PCR; TCRdb stores in-frame clones only, minus some. This sample has 120,000 to 150,000 clones; around nine tenths occur once, and the top ten carry roughly 8.4%. The junction had 8 bases not matched to a gene; V was cut back by 5 bases and J by 10 bases. The length of the CDR3 is 13 residues. Germline V gives CDR1 SGHDT, CDR2 YYEEEE. The rearrangement uses TRBV5-6 and TRBJ1-1; 10 nucleotides agree with TRBD1. Sequenced material: blood. This receptor was identified in a woman in her twenties or thirties in good health. CDR3 coding DNA: TGTGCCAGCAGTCTCGACAGGGGGCTCGGAGCTTTCTTT. It yields the protein CASSLDRGLGAFF. The entire variable domain, with the rest obtained from reference TRBV5-6 and TRBJ1-1, is as follows: DAGVTQSPTHLIKTRGQQVTLRCSPKSGHDTVSWYQQALGQGPQFIFQYYEEEERQRGNFPDRFSGHQFPNYSSELNVNALLLGDSALYLCASSLDRGLGAFFGQGTRLTVV.